The 20 T cell receptor beta chains reported below all come from one sample, sequenced in a study of cytomegalovirus exposure and HLA in healthy donors. Primers for the PCR totalled 60 Vbeta and 13 Jbeta. The method was immunoSEQ multiplex PCR; TCRdb's version includes in-frame clones alone and lacks a portion of them. The repertoire consists of under 140,000 clones, with approximately 79% occurring once and the leading ten covering roughly 6%. The specimen was PBMCs. The receptors derive from a man aged 25-45 years in good health and CMV-seropositive.

This rearrangement joins TRBV19 to TRBJ1-3; perhaps TRBD1 as D (5 bases). The CDR3 consists of 13 residues. The V end lost 3 bases, the J end lost 6 bases, and 9 bases lay between the germline ends. The germline CDR1 and CDR2 sequences are LNHDA and SQIVND (reference sequence). CDR3 nucleotide sequence: TGTGCCAGTAGTATCCCCAGGGTAAACACCATATATTTT. Translation gives CASSIPRVNTIYF.

The V gene is TRBV27, the J gene TRBJ1-1; D is ambiguous. This CDR3 spans 13 amino acids. CDR1 and CDR2 from the germline V gene are MNHEY and SMNVEV (reference sequence). V gave up 5 bases and J gave up 7 bases, with 14 bases separating them. The CDR3 region is CASSPFGGYEAFF. CDR3 coding DNA: TGTGCCAGCAGTCCTTTCGGCGGGTATGAAGCTTTCTTT.

A remark on this clone: Its ends do not fully match the called genes, so a read error is possible. The chain uses TRBV14 and TRBJ2-3; 10 bases fit TRBD2. Germline assignment: CDR1 SGHDN and CDR2 FVKESK. CDR3 length: 16 amino acids. The DNA of the CDR3 is TGTGCCAGCAGACAAGGGAGCGGGGGGGTCACAGATACGCAGTATTTT. Its protein product is CASRQGSGGVTDTQYF.

This clone was found once. The chain employs TRBV11-2 and TRBJ1-5, with 9 bases aligning to TRBD1. This CDR3 comprises 14 residues. The trim removed 5 bases at V and 6 bases at J, leaving 5 bases unmatched. Germline values: CDR1 SGHAT, CDR2 FQNNGV. The CDR3 loop reads CASSQGQGLQPQHF. The CDR3 nucleotides are TGTGCCAGCAGCCAGGGACAGGGTCTTCAGCCCCAGCATTTT. Using reference TRBV11-2 and TRBJ1-5 for the parts outside the CDR3, the full variable domain is EAGVAQSPRYKIIEKRQSVAFWCNPISGHATLYWYQQILGQGPKLLIQFQNNGVVDDSQLPKDRFSAERLKGVDSTLKIQPAKLEDSAVYLCASSQGQGLQPQHFGDGTRLSIL.

This clone was found a few times. The genes are TRBV19 and TRBJ1-5, with TRBD1 as a possible D gene (5 bases). Trimming removed 4 bases at V and 2 bases at J, with 9 bases between. Germline V gives CDR1 LNHDA, CDR2 SQIVND (reference sequence). The CDR3 has 14 amino acids. CDR3 DNA: TGTGCCAGTAGTAGGAGGGACCGCAATCAGCCCCAGCATTTT. It specifies CASSRRDRNQPQHF.

V gene TRBV12-5 combines with J gene TRBJ2-3; the match to TRBD1 covers 10 bases. The V gene's germline CDR1 is LGHNT and CDR2 FRNRAP. V was pared by 9 bases and J by 3 bases, with 15 bases of the junction left unmatched. The CDR3 contains 17 residues. CDR3 nucleotides: TGTGCTAGGAGGACTTCCGACAGGGGGCATCGGACAGATACGCAGTATTTT. Amino acids: CARRTSDRGHRTDTQYF.

J is TRBJ1-3 and V is TRBV15; TRBD1 might be the D (6 bases). Trimming removed 0 bases at V and 2 bases at J, with 14 bases between. CDR3 length equals 17 residues. Germline CDR1 is LNHNV and CDR2 is YYDKDF (reference sequence). CDR3 nucleotides: TGTGCCACCAGCAGAGATGGGACATGGAACGCTGGAAACACCATATATTTT. This gives the protein CATSRDGTWNAGNTIYF.

This sequence joins TRBV5-8 and TRBJ2-3; 10 positions agree with TRBD2. From germline, CDR1 is SGHTS and CDR2 YDEGEE. The CDR3 runs 17 residues. J lost 0 bases, V lost 3 bases, and 7 bases had no gene match. CDR3 nucleotide sequence: TGTGCCAGCAGCTCCTGGGTAGCGGGGGGCAGCACAGATACGCAGTATTTT. It translates to CASSSWVAGGSTDTQYF.

In this sample, this clone turned up a few times. V is TRBV19 and J is TRBJ1-2, with TRBD1 identical over 9 bases. The CDR3 loop spans 15 amino acids. Losses at the gene ends were 3 bases for V and 6 bases for J; bases not matched to a gene: 8. CDR1 is LNHDA and CDR2 is SQIVND in the germline V gene (reference sequence). The CDR3 bases are TGTGCCAGTAGTATGCCATGGGGGGACAGGGATGGCTACACCTTC. It is translated as CASSMPWGDRDGYTF.

The chain carries TRBV29-1 and TRBJ1-6; weak D call: TRBD1 (6 bases). Germline-derived CDR1 and CDR2 are SQVTM and ANQGSEA. The CDR3 length is 13 residues. Trimming stripped 4 bases from V and 7 bases from J, with 11 bases between. The CDR3 DNA reads as TGCAGCGTTGCCCAGGGGATCAATTCACCCCTCCACTTT. Its translation is CSVAQGINSPLHF.

The chain has TRBV19 and TRBJ1-5, with TRBD1 identical over 8 bases. The germline V gene has CDR1 LNHDA and CDR2 SQIVND (reference sequence). The CDR3 totals 14 residues. Trimming at V came to 3 bases and at J to 7 bases, leaving 5 bases not matched to a gene. CDR3 region: CASSIDRGSQPQHF. DNA of the CDR3: TGTGCCAGTAGTATTGACAGGGGTTCGCAGCCCCAGCATTTT. Full variable domain (rest looked up from reference TRBV19 and TRBJ1-5): DGGITQSPKYLFRKEGQNVTLSCEQNLNHDAMYWYRQDPGQGLRLIYYSQIVNDFQKGDIAEGYSVSREKKESFPLTVTSAQKNPTAFYLCASSIDRGSQPQHFGDGTRLSIL.

The genes are TRBV13 and TRBJ1-2; TRBD1 matches 7 bases. Losses at the gene ends were 4 bases for V and 2 bases for J; bases not matched to a gene: 7. CDR3 length: 15 amino acids. From germline, CDR1 is PRHDT and CDR2 FYEKMQ (reference sequence). CDR3 nucleotides: TGTGCCAGCAGCTCGGGGACAGAAAGAAACTATGGCTACACCTTC. It yields the protein CASSSGTERNYGYTF.

The CDR3 coding sequence is TGCGCCAGCAGCCAAGATTTCGGGGGGAGAACAGATACGCAGTATTTT. Amino acids: CASSQDFGGRTDTQYF. V gene TRBV4-1 combines with J gene TRBJ2-3; 7 positions match TRBD2. Trimming removed 0 bases from V and 3 bases from J; junction bases left unmatched: 6. Germline V lookup: CDR1 MGHRA, CDR2 YSYEKL. The CDR3 extends over 16 amino acids.

The chain couples TRBV6-5 to TRBJ1-1; D might be TRBD1 (6 bases). CDR1 is MNHEY, CDR2 SVGAGI, per germline. The CDR3 runs 13 residues. V lost 2 bases to trimming and J lost 7 bases, with 11 bases between them. For the CDR3, the DNA is TGTGCCAGCAGTTACCATGTACAGGGTGAAGCTTTCTTT. It translates to CASSYHVQGEAFF.

A few counts support this clone. This CDR3 is also generated by other DNA sequences in the sample. V gene TRBV25-1 combines with J gene TRBJ1-1, with 7 bases fitting TRBD1. Losses at the gene ends were 5 bases for V and 3 bases for J; bases not matched to a gene: 3. The CDR3 is made up of 13 amino acids. The germline gives CDR1 MGHDK, CDR2 SYGVNS. The CDR3 is CASSMQGDTEAFF. The CDR3 DNA reads TGTGCCAGCAGTATGCAGGGGGACACTGAAGCTTTCTTT.

This chain links TRBV19 with TRBJ2-7; maybe TRBD1 (6 bases). V lost 4 bases and J 7 bases, leaving 17 bases between the germline ends. The CDR3 extends over 14 amino acids. From germline, CDR1 is LNHDA and CDR2 SQIVND (reference sequence). CDR3 bases: TGTGCCAGTAGTAGAGGGGGTAACTCGGGGGAGCAGTACTTC. Its protein is CASSRGGNSGEQYF.

V is TRBV6-1 and J is TRBJ2-7; D uncertain. This CDR3 spans 14 amino acids. Germline CDR1 is MNHNS and CDR2 is SASEGT. The ends were cut back, 5 bases at V and 2 bases at J, with 13 bases in the middle. CDR3 nucleotides: TGTGCCAGCAGTCTCACCGGGTTCCCCTACGAGCAGTACTTC. This gives the protein CASSLTGFPYEQYF.

The chain links TRBV9 to TRBJ2-5; maybe TRBD2 (7 bases). V shed 1 base and J shed 10 bases, with 17 bases lying between them. Per the germline V gene, CDR1 is SGDLS and CDR2 is YYNGEE. There are 14 residues in the CDR3. CDR3 residues: CASSVTGFREGQYF. DNA for the CDR3: TGTGCCAGCAGCGTAACAGGGTTTAGGGAGGGCCAGTACTTC.

The table lists this clone with a count of one. The V and J genes are TRBV5-4 and TRBJ2-1, with D perhaps TRBD2 (5 bases). CDR1 SGHNT and CDR2 YYREEE come from the germline V gene (reference sequence). The CDR3 sequence is 14 residues long. Trimming removed 5 bases at V and 5 bases at J, with 14 bases between. This CDR3 is CASRADLEDNEQFF. As DNA, the CDR3 is TGTGCCAGCAGAGCGGACCTAGAAGACAATGAGCAGTTCTTC.

As concerns this clone: One end of the junction varies from germline; a read error may be responsible. The chain carries TRBV30 and TRBJ2-1; no firm D call. The length of the CDR3 is 14 residues. From germline, CDR1 is GTSNPN and CDR2 SVGIG (reference sequence). The CDR3, as DNA: TGTGTCTGGAGTCTCCTAGAGGAAGGCAATGAGCAGTTCTTC. Its translation is CVWSLLEEGNEQFF.